The present T cell receptor beta chain was sequenced within a study of blood T cells in healthy people across ages. The extraction recovered at least 6 micrograms of total RNA per sample. Through a sample-barcoded 5' primer and a J-beta primer mix, a second PCR was run for roughly 7 to 12 cycles. TCRdb called the 5' RACE reads again in MiXCR, with one record for every CDR3 protein. The sample carries more than 700,000 distinct CDR3 sequences, about 53% recorded once. The specimen was blood. The TCR was taken from a man at least 80 years old in good health.

The CDR3 DNA sequence: TGCAGCGTCCGGGGGACTGGGTTTGGTGAGCAGTTCTTC. Amino acid sequence: CSVRGTGFGEQFF. The J gene is TRBJ2-1, the V gene TRBV29-1; perhaps TRBD2 as D (6 bases). The V end was cut by 6 bases, the J end by 9 bases, with 18 bases between. CDR1 is SQVTM, CDR2 ANQGSEA, per germline. This CDR3 has 13 amino acids.